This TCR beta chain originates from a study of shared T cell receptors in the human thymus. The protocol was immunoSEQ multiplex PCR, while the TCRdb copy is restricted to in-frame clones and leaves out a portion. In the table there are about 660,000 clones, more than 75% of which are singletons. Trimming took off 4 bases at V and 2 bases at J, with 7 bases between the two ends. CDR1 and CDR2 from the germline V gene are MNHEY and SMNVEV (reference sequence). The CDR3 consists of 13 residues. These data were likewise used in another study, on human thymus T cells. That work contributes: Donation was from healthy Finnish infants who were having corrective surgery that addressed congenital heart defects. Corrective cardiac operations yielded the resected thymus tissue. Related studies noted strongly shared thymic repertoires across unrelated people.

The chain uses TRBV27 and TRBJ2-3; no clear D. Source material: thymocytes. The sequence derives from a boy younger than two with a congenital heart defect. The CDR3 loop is CASSSPPTDTQYF. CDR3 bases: TGTGCCAGCAGTTCCCCTCCCACAGATACGCAGTATTTT.